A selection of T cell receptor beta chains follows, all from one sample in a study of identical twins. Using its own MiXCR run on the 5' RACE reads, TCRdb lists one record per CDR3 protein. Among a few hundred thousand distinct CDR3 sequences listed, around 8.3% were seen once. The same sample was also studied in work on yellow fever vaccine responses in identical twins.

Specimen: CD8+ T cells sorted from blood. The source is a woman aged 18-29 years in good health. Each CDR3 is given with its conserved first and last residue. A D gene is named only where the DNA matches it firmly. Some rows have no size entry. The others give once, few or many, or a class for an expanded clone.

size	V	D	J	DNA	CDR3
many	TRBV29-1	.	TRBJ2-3	TGCAGCGTTGAAGTCGATGTGGATACGCAGTATTTT	CSVEVDVDTQYF
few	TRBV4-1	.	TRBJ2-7	TGCGCCAGCAGCCAAGATCGGTCAGGACCCGAGCAGTACTTC	CASSQDRSGPEQYF
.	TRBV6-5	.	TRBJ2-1	TGTGCCAGCAGTTACGGTGGGGGCACACTCGACAATGAGCAGTTCTTC	CASSYGGGTLDNEQFF
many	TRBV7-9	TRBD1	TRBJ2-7	TGTGCCAGCAGCGTGCGGGACAGGGGTTCCTACGAGCAGTACTTC	CASSVRDRGSYEQYF
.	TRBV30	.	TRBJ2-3	TGTGCCTGGAGTGTACTGGGGGGGCCAGATACGCAGTATTTT	CAWSVLGGPDTQYF
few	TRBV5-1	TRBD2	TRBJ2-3	TGCGCCAGCAGCTTGGCCGAGACTAGCGGGACAGGAGATACGCAGTATTTT	CASSLAETSGTGDTQYF
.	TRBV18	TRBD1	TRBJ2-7	TGTGCCAGCTCACCAGGGGCAGGGGGTCACGAGCAGTACTTC	CASSPGAGGHEQYF
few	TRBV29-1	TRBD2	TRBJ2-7	TGCAGCGGAGGCGGGGGGAGCTCCTACGAGCAGTACTTC	CSGGGGSSYEQYF
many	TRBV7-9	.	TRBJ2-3	TGTGCCAGCAGCCTGAGGTCCGGAGGGCCCACAGATACGCAGTATTTT	CASSLRSGGPTDTQYF
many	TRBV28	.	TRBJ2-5	TGTGCCAGCAGTTTTGCCAGAGGAGAGACCCAGTACTTC	CASSFARGETQYF
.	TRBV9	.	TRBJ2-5	TGTGCCAGCAGCGTAGAGGACAGAAAAGAGACCCAGTACTTC	CASSVEDRKETQYF
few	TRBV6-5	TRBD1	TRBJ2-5	TGTGCCAGCAGTTACCAGGGACAGAGAGCGGACCAGTACTTC	CASSYQGQRADQYF
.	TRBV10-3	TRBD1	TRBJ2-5	TGTGCCACTAGACAGGGGGAACTGCAAGAGACCCAGTACTTC	CATRQGELQETQYF